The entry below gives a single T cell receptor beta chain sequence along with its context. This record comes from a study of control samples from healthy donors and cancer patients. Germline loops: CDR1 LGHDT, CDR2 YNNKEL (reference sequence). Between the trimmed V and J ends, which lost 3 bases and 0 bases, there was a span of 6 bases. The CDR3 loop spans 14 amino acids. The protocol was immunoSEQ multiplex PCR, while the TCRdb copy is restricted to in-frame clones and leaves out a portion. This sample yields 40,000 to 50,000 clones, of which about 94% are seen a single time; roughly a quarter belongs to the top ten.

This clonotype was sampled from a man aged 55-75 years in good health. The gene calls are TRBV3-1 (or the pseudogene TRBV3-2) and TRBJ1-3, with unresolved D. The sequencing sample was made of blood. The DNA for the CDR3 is TGTGCCAGCAGCCAGGGATACTCTGGAAACACCATATATTTT. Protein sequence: CASSQGYSGNTIYF.